The 31 T cell receptor beta chains reported below all come from one sample, sequenced in a study of identical twins (dated by TCRdb to the mid-2010s). Library preparation employed 5' RACE. The sequencing machine was an Illumina HiSeq 2000. The public sequencing data were trimmed at Q25 with fastp and processed into clonotypes with MiXCR by TCRdb, which kept only in-frame beta chains. Identical CDR3 protein sequences are pooled into one entry, listed with their most common genes and DNA. The sample yields approximately 600,000 distinct CDR3 sequences; roughly 7.1% were counted once. The ten largest clonotypes hold roughly 1.6% of the sample. These data were likewise used in another study, on yellow fever vaccine responses in identical twins.

The specimen was PBMCs. These TCRs come from a woman under 30 in good health.

This rearrangement joins TRBV14 to TRBJ2-7; D is perhaps TRBD1 (6 bases). In germline, CDR1 is SGHDN, CDR2 FVKESK. The CDR3 spans 14 residues. Trimming shortened V by 6 bases and J by 5 bases, and 17 bases separated the two germline ends. CDR3 in amino acids: CASSEDRLINEQYF. In nucleotides, the CDR3 is TGTGCCAGCAGTGAGGACAGACTTATTAACGAGCAGTACTTC.

The chain recombines TRBV18 with TRBJ2-7; D possibly corresponds to TRBD1 (6 bases). The CDR3 has 14 residues. Trimming removed 6 bases at V and 3 bases at J, with 15 bases between. Looked up from germline, CDR1 is KGHSH and CDR2 is LQKENI. This CDR3 is CASSGQGMGYEQYV. DNA for the CDR3: TGTGCCAGCTCCGGGCAGGGGATGGGCTACGAGCAGTACGTC.

The chain employs TRBV20-1 and TRBJ2-3; 7 nucleotides agree with TRBD2. Germline CDR1 and CDR2: DFQATT and SNEGSKA (reference sequence). V shed 6 bases and J 3 bases; nucleotides not matched to a gene: 12. The CDR3 covers 15 residues. CDR3 residues: CSALWEGSGTDTQYF. The CDR3 region has the DNA TGCAGTGCCCTTTGGGAGGGGAGTGGGACAGATACGCAGTATTTT.

This clonotype appeared a few times. This chain uses TRBV6-5 with TRBJ1-6, with 9 bases matching TRBD1. The germline V gene encodes CDR1 MNHEY and CDR2 SVGAGI. Losses at the gene ends were 4 bases for V and 8 bases for J; bases not matched to a gene: 0. The CDR3 loop spans 13 amino acids. Here the CDR3 reads CASSWDRDSPLHF. In DNA form, the CDR3 reads TGTGCCAGCAGTTGGGACAGGGATTCACCCCTCCACTTT.

The chain has TRBV5-1 and TRBJ2-1; 9 bases align to TRBD1. Trimming removed 6 bases from V and 7 bases from J; junction bases left unmatched: 8. Germline values: CDR1 SGHRS, CDR2 YFSETQ. The CDR3 sequence is 14 residues long. The CDR3 DNA sequence: TGCGCCAGCACCCTCGGGACAGGGAATAATGAGCAGTTCTTC. It translates to CASTLGTGNNEQFF.

This clonotype occurred a few times. The rearrangement uses TRBV6-2 or TRBV6-3 and TRBJ2-1; 9 bases agree with TRBD2. V lost 0 bases, J lost 8 bases, and 5 bases stayed unmatched. Germline CDR1 is MNHEY and CDR2 is SVGEGT. The CDR3 contains 15 residues. CDR3 nucleotide sequence: TGTGCCAGCAGTTACTCTCTAGCGGGGAGGTATGAGCAGTTCTTC. This translates into CASSYSLAGRYEQFF.

The chain combines TRBV24-1 with TRBJ2-5, with unresolved D. V dropped 1 base and J dropped 5 bases, with 4 bases sitting between them. This CDR3 contains 12 residues. Germline V gene sequence: CDR1 KGHDR, CDR2 SFDVKD. CDR3 nucleotide sequence: TGTGCCACCAGTGATTTTGCGGAGACCCAGTACTTC. Residues: CATSDFAETQYF.

This clonotype was counted only a few times. The chain uses TRBV29-1 and TRBJ2-7; 7 positions match TRBD2. Germline CDR1 and CDR2: SQVTM and ANQGSEA. The CDR3 has 13 residues. J lost 2 bases, V lost 6 bases, and 7 bases had no gene match. Written as DNA, the CDR3 is TGCAGCGTGGCGCCGGGGGGTCCCTACGAGCAGTACTTC. It encodes CSVAPGGPYEQYF.

This clonotype was observed at least ten times. The chain combines TRBV20-1 with TRBJ1-5; 8 nucleotides line up with TRBD1. This CDR3 has 14 amino acids. Germline V gene data show CDR1 as DFQATT and CDR2 as SNEGSKA (reference sequence). V shed 4 bases and J 5 bases; nucleotides not matched to a gene: 7. Written as DNA, the CDR3 is TGCAGTGCTACTGGACAGGGTAATGATCAGCCCCAGCATTTT. Translating gives CSATGQGNDQPQHF.

In its sample, this clonotype was seen a few times. J is TRBJ2-5 and V is TRBV24-1; 7 bases are a match to TRBD1. Unmatched junction bases numbered 6, after V lost 2 bases and J lost 4 bases. This CDR3 region has 15 residues. Germline V gene data show CDR1 as KGHDR and CDR2 as SFDVKD. The CDR3 sequence is CATSDSGQARETQYF. CDR3 nucleotides: TGTGCCACCAGTGATTCTGGACAGGCGCGAGAGACCCAGTACTTC.

This clonotype was counted at least ten times. The chain links TRBV2 to TRBJ2-3; no reliable D call. This CDR3 has 12 residues. Trimming took 6 bases from V and 4 from J, leaving 8 bases between them. Germline CDR1 and CDR2: SNHLY and FYNNEI. CDR3 in amino acids: CASSRLADTQYF. CDR3 in DNA: TGTGCCAGCAGCAGACTCGCAGATACGCAGTATTTT.

In its sample, this clonotype was seen many times. The chain couples TRBV6-1 to TRBJ2-3, with 10 bases identical to TRBD2. Losses at the gene ends were 6 bases for V and 0 bases for J; bases not matched to a gene: 6. Looked up from germline, CDR1 is MNHNS and CDR2 is SASEGT. The CDR3 loop spans 16 amino acids. In DNA, the CDR3 is TGTGCCAGCAGCCGAGGACTAGCGGAGAGCACAGATACGCAGTATTTT. Encoded protein: CASSRGLAESTDTQYF.

The chain combines TRBV12-3 or TRBV12-4 with TRBJ2-5; the match to TRBD2 covers 7 bases. V gave up 6 bases and J gave up 5 bases; unmatched junction bases: 12. The CDR3 has 15 amino acids. The CDR3 loop reads CASRGRGSAAETQYF. The CDR3 nucleotides read TGTGCCAGCAGGGGGAGGGGATCCGCCGCCGAGACCCAGTACTTC.

The chain has TRBV27 and TRBJ2-7; D gene ambiguous. Trimming removed 3 bases from V and 5 bases from J, with 11 bases in between. The CDR3 has 13 amino acids. Germline V lookup: CDR1 MNHEY, CDR2 SMNVEV (reference sequence). CDR3 protein: CASSFRGRDEQYF. The CDR3 DNA reads as TGTGCCAGCAGTTTCCGAGGTAGGGACGAGCAGTACTTC.

In its sample, this clonotype was seen many times. The chain employs TRBV5-1 and TRBJ2-3; TRBD2 agrees at 15 bases. The CDR3 is made up of 16 amino acids. The germline CDR1 and CDR2 sequences are SGHRS and YFSETQ. V lost 4 bases, J lost 5 bases, and 5 bases stayed unmatched. In nucleotides, the CDR3 is TGCGCCAGCAGCCCGGGACTAGCGGGGGGCCTAGATACGCAGTATTTT. Its translation: CASSPGLAGGLDTQYF.

This clonotype was observed a few times. The chain joins TRBV14 to TRBJ2-3, with 7 positions matching TRBD1. Germline V CDR1 and CDR2: SGHDN, FVKESK. V shed 5 bases, J shed 1 base, and the junction held 6 bases outside the gene matches. CDR3 size: 15 residues. The CDR3 DNA reads TGTGCCAGCAGCGAACAGGGGTTCGGCACAGATACGCAGTATTTT. Translating gives CASSEQGFGTDTQYF.

The table lists this clonotype with many counts. V and J are TRBV4-1 and TRBJ1-3; D is uncertain. CDR3 length equals 15 residues. Germline CDR1 MGHRA, CDR2 YSYEKL. The germline V and J ends were trimmed by 10 bases and 0 bases, with 16 bases remaining between them. The CDR3 spells CATRPDIGSGNTIYF. The CDR3 region has the DNA TGCGCCACCCGTCCCGACATCGGCTCTGGAAACACCATATATTTT.

In its sample, this clonotype was seen many times. This CDR3 reads CSAGGWTADTQYF. The DNA of the CDR3 is TGCAGTGCGGGCGGGTGGACGGCAGATACGCAGTATTTT. The chain employs TRBV20-1 and TRBJ2-3; D possibly corresponds to TRBD2 (5 bases). This CDR3 comprises 13 residues. Germline assignment: CDR1 DFQATT and CDR2 SNEGSKA (reference sequence). V lost 6 bases and J lost 4, with 14 bases in between.

As to this clonotype: A much larger clone differs from this one at a single base, so this may be a read error. This sequence joins TRBV12-3 or TRBV12-4 and TRBJ1-2, with 9 bases lining up with TRBD1. The CDR3 extends over 13 amino acids. CDR3 DNA sequence: TGTGCCAGCAGCCTACAGGGGGCATGGGGCTTCACCTTC. Its translation: CASSLQGAWGFTF.

This clonotype appeared many times. The rearrangement links TRBV10-3 to TRBJ1-1; 9 bases are a match to TRBD1. Germline V gene sequence: CDR1 ENHRY, CDR2 SYGVKD. The CDR3 spans 18 residues. J gave up 4 bases and V 0 bases, and 12 bases lay outside the gene matches. The CDR3 sequence is CAISESIGTGRESTEAFF. For the CDR3, the DNA is TGTGCCATCAGTGAGTCCATTGGGACAGGGAGGGAGAGCACTGAAGCTTTCTTT.

In its sample, this clonotype was seen many times. The chain uses TRBV12-3 or TRBV12-4 and TRBJ1-4, with 7 bases fitting TRBD1. This CDR3 spans 15 amino acids. V lost 5 bases and J lost 8; bases outside the gene matches: 11. The CDR3 loop is CASSDRQGSGEKLFF. For the CDR3, the DNA is TGTGCCAGCAGTGACCGACAGGGTTCAGGAGAAAAACTGTTTTTT.

This clonotype showed up many times. The chain links TRBV7-9 to TRBJ2-1; tentative D call: TRBD1 (5 bases). Germline V gives CDR1 SEHNR, CDR2 FQNEAQ (reference sequence). Trimming stripped 5 bases from V and 8 bases from J, with 13 bases between. The CDR3 covers 13 residues. This CDR3 is CASSHPQGYEQFF. CDR3 nucleotide sequence: TGTGCCAGCAGCCACCCCCAGGGCTATGAGCAGTTCTTC. The full variable domain, in which reference TRBV7-9 and TRBJ2-1 provide the parts outside the CDR3, is DTGVSQNPRHKITKRGQNVTFRCDPISEHNRLYWYRQTLGQGPEFLTYFQNEAQLEKSRLLSDRFSAERPKGSFSTLEIQRTEQGDSAMYLCASSHPQGYEQFFGPGTRLTVL.

This clonotype was detected ten times or more. This chain connects TRBV29-1 to TRBJ2-7; D is possibly TRBD1 or TRBD2 (5 bases each). V shed 7 bases and J shed 3 bases, with 13 bases lying between them. CDR1 and CDR2 (germline): SQVTM, ANQGSEA. The CDR3 length is 12 residues. The CDR3 nucleotides are TGCAGCGGCCGGGACCAGCACTACGAGCAGTACTTC. It specifies CSGRDQHYEQYF.

This clonotype was detected a few times. The V gene is TRBV5-1, the J gene TRBJ2-5, with 12 bases fitting TRBD2. Germline loops: CDR1 SGHRS, CDR2 YFSETQ. V shed 4 bases and J 0 bases; nucleotides not matched to a gene: 7. The CDR3 sequence is 17 residues long. DNA for the CDR3: TGCGCCAGCAGCCCGCTCGGACTAGCGGGAAACCAAGAGACCCAGTACTTC. Amino acid sequence: CASSPLGLAGNQETQYF.

This clonotype showed up many times. The chain combines TRBV6-6 with TRBJ2-5; D might be TRBD2 (5 bases). V lost 2 bases, J lost 2 bases, and 6 bases lay in between. Germline CDR1 and CDR2: MNHNY and SVGAGI (reference sequence). The CDR3 has 13 residues. The CDR3 loop is CASSYEGQETQYF. The CDR3 nucleotides read TGTGCCAGCAGTTACGAGGGACAAGAGACCCAGTACTTC.

There are many counts of this clonotype. This chain connects TRBV4-2 to TRBJ2-3; the D is unclear. This CDR3 is 14 amino acids long. Germline lookup yields CDR1 LGHNA and CDR2 YNFKEQ. Trimming stripped 7 bases from V and 0 bases from J, with 11 bases between. In DNA, the CDR3 is TGTGCCAGCACCTCCTCCCGGAGCACAGATACGCAGTATTTT. Translation gives CASTSSRSTDTQYF.

The chain employs TRBV10-3 and TRBJ2-6, with a weak D call TRBD1 (6 bases). The CDR3 is 15 residues long. Germline CDR1 is ENHRY and CDR2 is SYGVKD. The V end was cut by 10 bases, the J end by 1 base, with 14 bases between. CDR3 DNA: TGTGCCAACTCGGACAGAGTTTCTGGGGCCAACGTCCTGACTTTC. Protein sequence: CANSDRVSGANVLTF.

This chain uses TRBV2 with TRBJ2-1; the D is unclear. The CDR3 runs 15 residues. With 4 bases removed from V and 4 bases from J, the gap between germline ends came to 14 bases. CDR1 SNHLY and CDR2 FYNNEI come from the germline V gene. CDR3 region: CASSVGLSTYNEQFF. For the CDR3, the DNA is TGTGCCAGCAGTGTAGGTCTATCGACTTACAATGAGCAGTTCTTC.

This clonotype has only a few counts. The chain is built from TRBV6-1 and TRBJ2-2; D unresolved. The CDR3 is 14 residues long. Germline CDR1 reads MNHNS; CDR2 reads SASEGT. V was clipped by 7 bases and J by 2 bases, with 11 bases between them. The CDR3 bases are TGTGCCAGCACCATGGGGTTAAACACCGGGGAGCTGTTTTTT. Its protein is CASTMGLNTGELFF.

This clonotype was observed a few times. The chain recombines TRBV20-1 with TRBJ1-1, with D possibly TRBD1 on 5 matching bases. V lost 8 bases to trimming and J lost 4 bases, with 17 bases between them. The CDR3 contains 13 residues. Germline V gives CDR1 DFQATT, CDR2 SNEGSKA (reference sequence). CDR3 sequence: CSTTGGRGTEAFF. CDR3 DNA sequence: TGCAGTACAACCGGGGGGAGGGGCACTGAAGCTTTCTTT.

V is TRBV29-1 and J is TRBJ2-7; 8 bases are a match to TRBD2. This CDR3 is built from 14 residues. Germline V gene data show CDR1 as SQVTM and CDR2 as ANQGSEA. V was pared by 6 bases and J by 0 bases, with 7 bases of the junction left unmatched. CDR3 coding DNA: TGCAGCGTGGGAGGACTAGCTAGCTCCTACGAGCAGTACTTC. Translation gives CSVGGLASSYEQYF.